This T cell receptor beta chain was documented in a study of PD-1 blockade in classical Hodgkin lymphoma. Whole-study findings and limits: Exclusion was the outcome for patients who began nivolumab under 1 year after ASCT. Lower baseline TCR diversity was reported for newly diagnosed patients than for healthy donors. Diversity similar to that of newly diagnosed patients was seen at baseline in complete responders.

Assay used: immunoSEQ multiplex PCR; TCRdb lists only in-frame clones, some missing. The sample lists under 20,000 clones, approximately 72% occurring once. Time point of the sample: cycle 4 day 1 (C4D1), after less than 7 weeks of nivolumab. There was relapse after autologous stem cell transplantation in every patient, and there was variation in brentuximab vedotin exposure. It was by magnetic negative selection that CD4+ T cells were purified from thawed PBMCs. Points on this clone: Its antigen is unidentified.

The CDR3 has 14 amino acids. CDR1 and CDR2 from the germline V gene are SGHRS and YFSETQ. Trimming took off 4 bases at V and 4 bases at J, with 11 bases between the two ends. The clonotype originates from a human donor with classical Hodgkin lymphoma. The sample in question was CD4+ T cells from blood, obtained before the fourth cycle of nivolumab. The J gene is TRBJ1-4, the V gene TRBV5-1, with D uncertain. The CDR3 here is CASSQGLFNEKLFF. The CDR3 DNA sequence: TGCGCCAGCAGCCAAGGACTCTTTAATGAAAAACTGTTTTTT.